The 19 T cell receptor beta chains reported below all come from one sample, sequenced in a study of monozygotic twins with inflammatory bowel disease. TCRdb reanalyzed the 5' RACE reads and collapses them to one entry per CDR3 protein, without DNA. In total, the table holds about 380,000 distinct CDR3 sequences. Sequencing was performed on blood. The receptors were gathered from a human donor with ulcerative colitis or Crohn's disease, or a healthy co-twin of an affected twin (not recorded which).

The gene calls are TRBV19 and TRBJ2-7; with no DNA, the TCRdb D assignment of TRBD1 cannot be verified. CDR1 is LNHDA, CDR2 SQIVND, per germline (reference sequence). The CDR3 length is 14 residues. This CDR3 is CASSHGDSTYEQYF.

J is TRBJ1-1 and V is TRBV7-9; TCRdb's assignment of TRBD1 cannot be checked, as there is no DNA. CDR3 length: 12 amino acids. Germline CDR1 is SEHNR and CDR2 is FQNEAQ (reference sequence). The CDR3 spells CASRGQGNEAFF.

This CDR3 is CASSPVGGTYEQYF. The chain recombines TRBV6-1 with TRBJ2-7; with no DNA, the TCRdb D assignment of TRBD2 cannot be verified. CDR3 length equals 14 residues. The germline V gene encodes CDR1 MNHNS and CDR2 SASEGT.

This sequence joins TRBV12-3 or TRBV12-4 and TRBJ1-5; TCRdb reports TRBD1, a call that lacks DNA to check it against. The CDR3 has 14 amino acids. CDR3 sequence reads: CASSPTGSNQPQHF.

V and J are TRBV18 and TRBJ2-7; lacking DNA, the TRBD1 call made by TCRdb goes unchecked. The CDR3 runs 14 residues. Germline V gene sequence: CDR1 KGHSH, CDR2 LQKENI. The CDR3 reads CASSPEYRVYEQYF.

J is TRBJ2-3 and V is TRBV7-6; the TRBD2 assignment by TCRdb is unverifiable without DNA. The CDR3 length is 14 residues. CDR1 is SGHVS and CDR2 is FNYEAQ in the germline V gene. The CDR3 protein is CASSNLAGEDTQYF. Using reference TRBV7-6 and TRBJ2-3 for the parts outside the CDR3, the full variable domain is GAGVSQSPRYKVTKRGQDVALRCDPISGHVSLYWYRQALGQGPEFLTYFNYEAQQDKSGLPNDRFSAERPEGSISTLTIQRTEQRDSAMYRCASSNLAGEDTQYFGPGTRLTVL.

The chain has TRBV3-1 and TRBJ2-5; the TCRdb D gene call, TRBD2, has no DNA to confirm it. Germline V gene sequence: CDR1 LGHDT, CDR2 YNNKEL (reference sequence). The CDR3 extends over 15 amino acids. CDR3 sequence: CASSHLRHLQETQYF.

V and J are TRBV18 and TRBJ2-5; TCRdb indicates TRBD1, and absent DNA this call remains unverified. CDR1 and CDR2 from the germline V gene are KGHSH and LQKENI. The CDR3 sequence is 15 residues long. CDR3 in amino acids: CASSPDRGIGETQYF. Full variable domain (missing parts from reference TRBV18 and TRBJ2-5): NAGVMQNPRHLVRRRGQEARLRCSPMKGHSHVYWYRQLPEEGLKFMVYLQKENIIDESGMPKERFSAEFPKEGPSILRIQQVVRGDSAAYFCASSPDRGIGETQYFGPGTRLLVL.

V usage is TRBV11-2 and J usage is TRBJ2-7. Germline V lookup: CDR1 SGHAT, CDR2 FQNNGV. CDR3 length: 11 amino acids. The CDR3 is CASSFEFQQYF.

V usage is TRBV9 and J usage is TRBJ2-3; TCRdb selects TRBD1, and the lack of DNA leaves this call unchecked. The CDR3 has 17 amino acids. Germline V lookup: CDR1 SGDLS, CDR2 YYNGEE. CDR3 region: CASSAHKDRAVTDTQYF.

The chain is built from TRBV12-3 or TRBV12-4 and TRBJ1-2; TCRdb reports TRBD1, a call that lacks DNA to check it against. This CDR3 is 14 amino acids long. The CDR3 reads CASSLDRGTYGYTF.

The V gene is TRBV10-3, the J gene TRBJ2-7; the D call of TRBD2 rests on TCRdb alone, since no DNA is present to check it. The CDR3 runs to 14 residues. Germline V gives CDR1 ENHRY, CDR2 SYGVKD. CDR3 sequence: CAIRSTSSDYEQYF.

J is TRBJ2-2 and V is TRBV7-3; the D call of TRBD2 rests on TCRdb alone, since no DNA is present to check it. CDR1 and CDR2 (germline): SGHTA, FQGTGA. This CDR3 is 13 amino acids long. CDR3 protein: CASSASGVGELFF.

The chain combines TRBV7-2 with TRBJ2-7; the D call from TCRdb, TRBD1, cannot be confirmed without DNA. The CDR3 is made up of 15 amino acids. The germline V gene encodes CDR1 SGHTA and CDR2 FQGNSA. The CDR3 protein is CASSRLRGGFYEQYF. The whole variable domain, remainder taken from reference TRBV7-2 and TRBJ2-7, is GAGVSQSPSNKVTEKGKDVELRCDPISGHTALYWYRQSLGQGLEFLIYFQGNSAPDKSGLPSDRFSAERTGGSVSTLTIQRTQQEDSAVYLCASSRLRGGFYEQYFGPGTRLTVT.

The chain combines TRBV6-5 with TRBJ2-1; TCRdb's D call of TRBD1 is untestable without DNA. The CDR3 sequence is 14 residues long. Germline CDR1 is MNHEY and CDR2 is SVGAGI. CDR3 sequence: CASSYGTGGYEQFF.

The V call is TRBV2, the J call TRBJ2-3; lacking DNA, the TRBD1 call made by TCRdb goes unchecked. CDR1 is SNHLY, CDR2 FYNNEI, per germline. This CDR3 is 15 amino acids long. CDR3 region: CASEGGQGLADTQYF.

V gene TRBV7-9 combines with J gene TRBJ2-7. CDR1 is SEHNR, CDR2 FQNEAQ, per germline (reference sequence). This CDR3 comprises 13 residues. This CDR3 reads CASSLLHIYEQYF.

The CDR3 here is CASSPTRGFADTQYF. This chain uses TRBV7-2 with TRBJ2-3; TCRdb lists TRBD1, though no DNA is available to test this call. Germline assignment: CDR1 SGHTA and CDR2 FQGNSA. The CDR3 runs 15 residues.

The J gene is TRBJ1-3, the V gene TRBV27; TCRdb selects TRBD1, and the lack of DNA leaves this call unchecked. Per the germline V gene, CDR1 is MNHEY and CDR2 is SMNVEV (reference sequence). The CDR3 runs 16 residues. CDR3 in amino acids: CASSSGQGGSGNTIYF.